One sample yielded the 11 T cell receptor beta chains listed below, sequenced in a study of T cell responses to AZD1222 COVID-19 vaccine. Clones were read by immunoSEQ multiplex PCR, and TCRdb kept only the in-frame ones, dropping some. The table shows about 88,000 clones, with 85% to 90% occurring only once. The material was peripheral blood, obtained on day 0 of AZD1222 vaccination. Source of these receptors: an adult in good health.

The CDR3 sequence is CSVDGGAYNEQFF. CDR3 nucleotide sequence: TGCAGCGTTGACGGCGGAGCCTACAATGAGCAGTTCTTC. The chain employs TRBV29-1 and TRBJ2-1; D is ambiguous. The CDR3 totals 13 residues. Between the trimmed V and J ends, which lost 3 bases and 2 bases, there was a span of 8 bases. The germline V gene encodes CDR1 SQVTM and CDR2 ANQGSEA.

J is TRBJ2-4 and V is TRBV28; 12 bases are shared with TRBD2. This CDR3 comprises 16 residues. Germline CDR1 MDHEN, CDR2 SYDVKM. The V segment lost 4 bases and the J segment 12 bases; nucleotides outside the gene matches: 13. For the CDR3, the DNA is TGTGCCAGCAGTTCCCTCAATGGACTAGCGGGGTCATCTCAGTACTTC. Its translation: CASSSLNGLAGSSQYF.

The chain carries TRBV5-5 and TRBJ1-2, with D tentatively TRBD1 (6 bases). The CDR3 covers 15 residues. The germline V and J ends were trimmed by 4 bases and 2 bases, with 15 bases remaining between them. CDR1 and CDR2 from the germline V gene are SGHKS and YYEKEE (reference sequence). Here the CDR3 DNA reads TGTGCCAGCAGCCTGTTCGGGGGCGACAACTATGGCTACACCTTC. It codes for CASSLFGGDNYGYTF. Supplemented by reference TRBV5-5 and TRBJ1-2, the full variable domain reads DAGVTQSPTHLIKTRGQQVTLRCSPISGHKSVSWYQQVLGQGPQFIFQYYEKEERGRGNFPDRFSARQFPNYSSELNVNALLLGDSALYLCASSLFGGDNYGYTFGSGTRLTVV.

This rearrangement joins TRBV10-1 to TRBJ1-1; D is unclear. The CDR3 has 11 residues. CDR1 WNHNN and CDR2 SYGVQD come from the germline V gene (reference sequence). Trimming removed 5 bases from V and 11 bases from J, with 12 bases in between. The CDR3 sequence is CASSIRGQAFF. As DNA, the CDR3 is TGCGCCAGCAGTATACGCGGCCAGGCTTTCTTT.

This chain connects TRBV28 to TRBJ1-5; D remains ambiguous. The CDR3 runs 13 residues. Germline loops: CDR1 MDHEN, CDR2 SYDVKM. The DNA of the CDR3 is TGTGGTTCGGGCAGCAATGCCAATCAGCCCCAGCATTTT. It translates to CGSGSNANQPQHF.

As regards this clone: This CDR3 is also generated by other DNA sequences in the sample. The chain couples TRBV3-1 (or the pseudogene TRBV3-2) to TRBJ1-5; no clear D. Trimming cost V 0 bases and J 1 base, with 7 bases left between them. The CDR3 spans 15 residues. The germline V gene encodes CDR1 LGHDT and CDR2 YNNKEL (reference sequence). The CDR3 DNA follows: TGTGCCAGCAGCCAAGACCGCGGCAGCAATCAGCCCCAGCATTTT. This encodes CASSQDRGSNQPQHF.

The chain is built from TRBV11-2 and TRBJ1-1, with D possibly matching TRBD1 (5 bases). Per the germline V gene, CDR1 is SGHAT and CDR2 is FQNNGV. Trimming pared 1 base from V and 1 base from J, leaving 10 bases between. The CDR3 spans 15 residues. In DNA form, the CDR3 reads TGTGCCAGCAGCTTAGGGGGACGGGGGAACACTGAAGCTTTCTTT. Its translation is CASSLGGRGNTEAFF.

The rearrangement uses TRBV5-8 and TRBJ2-3; 9 bases fit TRBD2. The CDR3 covers 16 residues. The ends lost 4 bases at V and 2 bases at J; junction bases unmatched: 8. Germline V gives CDR1 SGHTS, CDR2 YDEGEE. This CDR3 reads CASSILAGDLTDTQYF. CDR3 DNA sequence: TGTGCCAGCAGCATCTTAGCGGGGGACCTCACAGATACGCAGTATTTT.

The CDR3 region is CASIGDAGDEGTQYF. CDR3 DNA sequence: TGTGCCAGCATCGGAGATGCGGGGGACGAGGGGACCCAGTACTTC. This sequence joins TRBV27 and TRBJ2-5, with 7 bases aligning to TRBD2. CDR3 length: 15 residues. The germline gives CDR1 MNHEY, CDR2 SMNVEV (reference sequence). V trimming: 7 bases; J trimming: 7 bases; junction bases outside the gene matches: 15.

This clone was picked up one time. The chain carries TRBV6-5 and TRBJ1-2; 9 nucleotides align to TRBD1. J gave up 4 bases and V 4 bases, and 4 bases lay outside the gene matches. Germline-derived CDR1 and CDR2 are MNHEY and SVGAGI. This CDR3 is built from 14 residues. CDR3 nucleotides: TGTGCCAGCAGTTCGACAGGGGGGGGCTATGGCTACACCTTC. Protein product: CASSSTGGGYGYTF.

The chain joins TRBV5-8 to TRBJ2-1; tentatively, D is TRBD1 (5 bases). Trimming shortened V by 2 bases and J by 5 bases, and 11 bases separated the two germline ends. The CDR3 is 14 residues long. CDR1 and CDR2 (germline): SGHTS, YDEGEE. The CDR3 DNA is TGTGCCAGCAGCTTTTGGGGCGATAACAATGAGCAGTTCTTC. It translates to CASSFWGDNNEQFF. Full variable domain (outside the CDR3, taken from reference TRBV5-8 and TRBJ2-1): EAGVTQSPTHLIKTRGQQATLRCSPISGHTSVYWYQQALGLGLQFLLWYDEGEERNRGNFPPRFSGRQFPNYSSELNVNALELEDSALYLCASSFWGDNNEQFFGPGTRLTVL.